The next 13 T cell receptor beta chains were all read from a single sample in a study of CD8 T cells in ankylosing spondylitis. Study-level findings and limits: Blood of patients with ankylosing spondylitis appeared to be characterized by a TCR beta motif of about 8 highly homologous variants.

TCRdb independently ran MiXCR on the 5' RACE reads; one entry per CDR3 protein. The table lists 750,000 to 850,000 distinct CDR3 sequences, roughly 10% of them singletons. The antigens of these receptors remain unknown. The specimen was blood, either unsorted or a sorted T cell fraction (not recorded which). The receptor set was obtained from a male donor with ankylosing spondylitis.

This clonotype showed up just a few times. This chain joins TRBV5-1 and TRBJ2-7, with 11 bases matching TRBD1. The CDR3 runs 14 residues. CDR1 SGHRS and CDR2 YFSETQ come from the germline V gene. Germline trimming cut 4 bases from V and 5 bases from J; bases unmatched to any gene: 5. The CDR3 sequence: CASSGDRGFDEQYF. CDR3 coding DNA: TGCGCCAGCAGCGGGGACAGGGGGTTCGACGAGCAGTACTTC.

This clonotype was detected a few times. For the CDR3, the DNA is TGCAGTGCTAGCCCCGCCCGGGACAGATTTTCGCCCCTCCACTTT. This sequence encodes CSASPARDRFSPLHF. The V call is TRBV20-1, the J call TRBJ1-6; 7 bases map to TRBD1. The CDR3 is made up of 15 amino acids. V was pared by 3 bases and J by 13 bases, with 15 bases of the junction left unmatched. The V gene's germline CDR1 is DFQATT and CDR2 SNEGSKA (reference sequence).

This clonotype was seen only a few times. The chain carries TRBV25-1 and TRBJ1-1, with unresolved D. The CDR3 loop spans 13 amino acids. Per germline, CDR1 MGHDK and CDR2 SYGVNS. Between the trimmed V and J ends, which lost 1 base and 11 bases, there was a span of 14 bases. CDR3: CASSEFGRAGAFF. In DNA, the CDR3 is TGTGCCAGCAGTGAATTCGGAAGGGCTGGGGCTTTCTTT.

The chain uses TRBV6-1 and TRBJ1-4; TRBD1 aligns across 9 bases. CDR3 length: 15 amino acids. Germline CDR1 and CDR2: MNHNS and SASEGT. Trimming removed 5 bases from V and 8 bases from J; junction bases left unmatched: 9. CDR3 residues: CASSRDRDLWEKLFF. The CDR3 DNA reads TGTGCCAGCAGTAGGGACAGGGATCTTTGGGAAAAACTGTTTTTT.

This clonotype was counted a few times. V gene TRBV20-1 combines with J gene TRBJ1-1; no clear D. The germline V and J ends were trimmed by 3 bases and 4 bases, with 15 bases remaining between them. The CDR3 sequence is 14 residues long. Germline values: CDR1 DFQATT, CDR2 SNEGSKA (reference sequence). CDR3 loop: CSASPDRRGTEAFF. The CDR3 nucleotides read TGCAGTGCTAGCCCCGACCGCCGAGGCACTGAAGCTTTCTTT.

This clonotype was recorded a few times. This chain uses TRBV5-1 with TRBJ1-2; D uncertain. V was shortened by 0 bases and J by 1 base, with 4 bases between the two germline ends. Germline V gene data show CDR1 as SGHRS and CDR2 as YFSETQ. The CDR3 totals 13 residues. The CDR3 loop is CASSLVDNYGYTF. CDR3 DNA sequence: TGCGCCAGCAGCTTGGTCGATAACTATGGCTACACCTTC.

The chain links TRBV6-5 to TRBJ2-7; D is perhaps TRBD1 (5 bases). The CDR3 length is 14 residues. Trimming pared 0 bases from V and 7 bases from J, leaving 13 bases between. The germline V gene encodes CDR1 MNHEY and CDR2 SVGAGI. The CDR3 is CASSYSGHRGEQYF. CDR3 nucleotide sequence: TGTGCCAGCAGTTACTCGGGGCATCGCGGAGAGCAGTACTTC.

The rearrangement uses TRBV20-1 and TRBJ1-1; TRBD1 is a possible D gene (6 bases). There are 15 residues in the CDR3. V was pared by 6 bases and J by 3 bases, with 20 bases between. The germline V gene has CDR1 DFQATT and CDR2 SNEGSKA (reference sequence). CDR3 in DNA: TGCAGTGCCCCTCCCATACAGGGCCCCTACACTGAAGCTTTCTTT. Translation gives CSAPPIQGPYTEAFF.

This clonotype was seen a few times. This chain links TRBV27 with TRBJ1-1; the D gene is possibly TRBD1 (5 bases). The CDR3 length is 14 residues. Trimming cost V 4 bases and J 3 bases, with 12 bases left between them. Germline CDR1 and CDR2: MNHEY and SMNVEV (reference sequence). CDR3 sequence: CASSSQGWDTEAFF. The CDR3, as DNA: TGTGCCAGCAGTTCGCAGGGTTGGGACACTGAAGCTTTCTTT.

V and J are TRBV20-1 and TRBJ1-1; tentative D call: TRBD1 (6 bases). This CDR3 has 15 residues. Trimming stripped 0 bases from V and 4 bases from J, with 15 bases between. CDR1 is DFQATT and CDR2 is SNEGSKA in the germline V gene (reference sequence). DNA for the CDR3: TGCAGTGCTAGAGACGGGGGGCAGGGGTCCACTGAAGCTTTCTTT. Its translation is CSARDGGQGSTEAFF.

J is TRBJ1-5 and V is TRBV6-2 or TRBV6-3; D is possibly TRBD1 (6 bases). V was cut by 2 bases and J by 9 bases, with 14 bases left in between. This CDR3 contains 14 residues. Germline loops: CDR1 MNHEY, CDR2 SVGEGT. In DNA form, the CDR3 reads TGTGCCAGCAGTTACCCGAACAGGGCTCGGCCCCAGCATTTT. Translated, it gives CASSYPNRARPQHF.

The chain joins TRBV6-2 or TRBV6-3 to TRBJ2-1, with D hard to call. The V gene's germline CDR1 is MNHEY and CDR2 SVGEGT. The CDR3 contains 12 residues. Between the trimmed V and J ends, which lost 7 bases and 3 bases, there was a span of 7 bases. The CDR3 sequence: CASTDNYNEQFF. CDR3 sequence (DNA): TGTGCCAGCACTGACAACTACAATGAGCAGTTCTTC.

This clonotype has only a few counts. This chain connects TRBV3-1 to TRBJ2-6, with TRBD1 identical over 9 bases. Germline-derived CDR1 and CDR2 are LGHDT and YNNKEL (reference sequence). This CDR3 is 13 amino acids long. Germline trimming cut 3 bases from V and 18 bases from J; bases unmatched to any gene: 9. The CDR3 spells CASSHQPGDRATF. The CDR3 nucleotides are TGTGCCAGCAGCCATCAACCTGGGGACAGGGCGACTTTC.